This T cell receptor (beta chain) was captured in a study of CD8+ T cells in alopecia areata. This clone was seen more than once but under ten times. The V end lost 5 bases, the J end lost 2 bases, and 16 bases lay between the germline ends. The CDR3 is 15 residues long. Germline-derived CDR1 and CDR2 are MNHEY and SVGAGI. Treatment specified: oral pan-JAK inhibitor, 5-10 mg twice daily. Extraction and reverse transcription of RNA yielded cDNA as the sequencing template. The table came from immunoSEQ multiplex PCR; TCRdb's copy has only in-frame clones and leaves some out. The table has approximately 200,000 clones, 50% to 60% seen once.

The source is a human donor with alopecia areata. The input for sequencing was CD4+ T cells sorted from blood, taken at week 4, from a patient treated with tofacitinib. The chain uses TRBV6-5 and TRBJ2-7; possible D gene TRBD1, 5 bases. The CDR3 bases are TGTGCCAGCAGTCGCGACAGTGTAAAGACCTACGAGCAGTACTTC. Residues: CASSRDSVKTYEQYF.